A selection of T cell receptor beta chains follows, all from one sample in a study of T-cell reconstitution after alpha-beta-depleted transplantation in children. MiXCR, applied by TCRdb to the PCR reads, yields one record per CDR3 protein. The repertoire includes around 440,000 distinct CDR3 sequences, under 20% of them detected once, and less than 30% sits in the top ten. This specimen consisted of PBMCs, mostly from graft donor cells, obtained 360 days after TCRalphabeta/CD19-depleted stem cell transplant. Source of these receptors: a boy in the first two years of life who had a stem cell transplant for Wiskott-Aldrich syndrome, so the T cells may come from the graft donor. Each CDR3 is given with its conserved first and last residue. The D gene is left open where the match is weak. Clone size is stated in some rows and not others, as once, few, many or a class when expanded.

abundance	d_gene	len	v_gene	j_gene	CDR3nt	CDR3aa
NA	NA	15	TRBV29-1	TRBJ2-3	TGCAGCGTCTCCCAATCGACTGGACACACAGATACGCAGTATTTT	CSVSQSTGHTDTQYF
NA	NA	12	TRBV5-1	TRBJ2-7	TGCGCCAGCAGATCGGGAAGGGGGGAGCAGTACTTC	CASRSGRGEQYF
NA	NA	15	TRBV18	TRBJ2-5	TGTGCCAGCTCACCACTCCCAGGGGTGCAAGAGACCCAGTACTTC	CASSPLPGVQETQYF
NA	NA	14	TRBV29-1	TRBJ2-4	TGCAGCGTTGTGCGGTTACAGGGGAGGGACATTCAGTACTTC	CSVVRLQGRDIQYF
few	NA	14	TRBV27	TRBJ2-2	TGTGCCAGCGGGGGAATGGCGCGCACCGGGGAGCTGTTTTTT	CASGGMARTGELFF
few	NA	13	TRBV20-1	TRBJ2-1	TGCAGTGCTAGGTTACAGCCCTACAATGAGCAGTTCTTC	CSARLQPYNEQFF
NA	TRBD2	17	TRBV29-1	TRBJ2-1	TGCAGCGTTGAAACCCCGGGACTAGCGAGAGGGCCTCGAGGGCAGTTCTTC	CSVETPGLARGPRGQFF
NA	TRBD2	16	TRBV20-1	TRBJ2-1	TGCAGTGCTAGAAAACCGGGACTAGCGAGTTACAATGAGCAGTTCTTC	CSARKPGLASYNEQFF
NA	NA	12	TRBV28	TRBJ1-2	TGTGCCAGCATGGTCATCAACTATGGCTACACCTTC	CASMVINYGYTF
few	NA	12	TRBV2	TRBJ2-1	TGTGCCAGCAGTGCAGGGTACGGTGAGCAGTTCTTC	CASSAGYGEQFF
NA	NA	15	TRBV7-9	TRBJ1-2	TGTGCCAGCAGCTTAGCCCTCTCCTTTAACTATGGCTACACCTTC	CASSLALSFNYGYTF
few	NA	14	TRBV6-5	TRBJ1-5	TGTGCCAGCAGTTACGTGAAGGGGAATCAGCCCCAGCATTTT	CASSYVKGNQPQHF
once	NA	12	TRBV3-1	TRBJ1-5	TGTGCCAGCAGCCAACTGGGGGGGCCCCAGCATTTT	CASSQLGGPQHF
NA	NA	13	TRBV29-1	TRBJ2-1	TGCAGCTGTGCTAATGGCAGGGGCAATGAGCAGTTCTTC	CSCANGRGNEQFF
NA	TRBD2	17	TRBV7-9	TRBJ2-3	TGTGCCAGCAGCCGTCGGACTAGCCGCCTCCTTCCTGATACGCAGTATTTT	CASSRRTSRLLPDTQYF
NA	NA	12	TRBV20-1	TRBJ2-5	TGCAGTGCAATGGACAACTTAGAGACCCAGTACTTC	CSAMDNLETQYF
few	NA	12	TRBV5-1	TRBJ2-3	TGCGCCAGCAGCTTGAAGGGAAGTACGCAGTATTTT	CASSLKGSTQYF
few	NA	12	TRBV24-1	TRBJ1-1	TGTGCCACCAGTGACCCCGACACTGAAGCTTTCTTT	CATSDPDTEAFF
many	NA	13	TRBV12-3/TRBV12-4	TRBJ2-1	TGTGCCAGCAGTTTAATCGGTGGAGGTGAGCAGTTCTTC	CASSLIGGGEQFF
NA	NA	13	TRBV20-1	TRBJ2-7	TGCAGCTCTATCGTATCCTCGGATTACGAGCAGTACTTC	CSSIVSSDYEQYF
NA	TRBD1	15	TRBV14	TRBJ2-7	TGTGCCAGCAGCAAAATGACAGGGCTAAACTACGAGCAGTACTTC	CASSKMTGLNYEQYF
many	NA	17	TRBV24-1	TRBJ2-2	TGTGCCACCAGTGATTTAGGAGACTTCCAGAACACCGGGGAGCTGTTTTTT	CATSDLGDFQNTGELFF
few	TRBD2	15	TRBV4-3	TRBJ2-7	TGCGCCAGCAGCCACTCGGGACTAGAGGGTGGAGAGCAGTACTTC	CASSHSGLEGGEQYF
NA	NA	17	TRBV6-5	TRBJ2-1	TGTGCCAGCAGTTACTCCCGCGTCTTAGAAGGGCCTAATGAGCAGTTCTTC	CASSYSRVLEGPNEQFF
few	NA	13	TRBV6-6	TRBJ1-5	TGTGCCAGCAGTTACTCCCATAATCAGCCCCAGCATTTT	CASSYSHNQPQHF
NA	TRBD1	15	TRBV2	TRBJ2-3	TGTGCCAGCAGATTGACAGGGGGCAGAGGAGATACGCAGTATTTT	CASRLTGGRGDTQYF
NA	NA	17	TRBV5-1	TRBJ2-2	TGCGCCAGCAGCTTGTTCCGGGGACATCTGAACACCGGGGAGCTGTTTTTT	CASSLFRGHLNTGELFF
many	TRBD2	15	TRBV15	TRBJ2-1	TGTGCCACCAGCAGAGGCAGCGGGGGGTACAATGAGCAGTTCTTC	CATSRGSGGYNEQFF
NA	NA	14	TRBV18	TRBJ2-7	TGTGCCAGCTCACCGGTACTAAGGTTCTACGAGCAGTACTTC	CASSPVLRFYEQYF
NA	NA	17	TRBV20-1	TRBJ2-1	TGCAGTGCTAGAGATGGGGAGCCCTCCAGCTCCTACAATGAGCAGTTCTTC	CSARDGEPSSSYNEQFF
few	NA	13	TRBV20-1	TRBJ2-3	TGCAGTGCTGACGGGGTCCAGACAGATACGCAGTATTTT	CSADGVQTDTQYF
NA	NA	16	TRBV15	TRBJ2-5	TGTGCCACCAGCAGAGTTAAGACAGCGTACCAAGAGACCCAGTACTTC	CATSRVKTAYQETQYF
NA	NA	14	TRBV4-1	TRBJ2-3	TGCGCCAGCAGCCAAGGGGGGCCCGGAGATACGCAGTATTTT	CASSQGGPGDTQYF
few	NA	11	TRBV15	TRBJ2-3	TGTGCCACCAGCCCCTCAAATACGCAGTATTTT	CATSPSNTQYF
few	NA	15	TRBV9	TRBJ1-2	TGTGCCAGCAGCGTAGGGTCCTTGTATAGCTATGGCTACACCTTC	CASSVGSLYSYGYTF
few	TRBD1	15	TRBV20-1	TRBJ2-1	TGCAGTGCTAGTGGCCTGTTAGGGGGCCTCGATGAGCAGTTCTTC	CSASGLLGGLDEQFF
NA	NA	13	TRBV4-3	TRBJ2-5	TGCGCCAGCAGCCAAGAGTTCACTGAGACCCAGTACTTC	CASSQEFTETQYF
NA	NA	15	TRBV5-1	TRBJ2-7	TGCGCCAGCAGCTTGGTCCAGGGAGGAACCTACGAGCAGTACTTC	CASSLVQGGTYEQYF
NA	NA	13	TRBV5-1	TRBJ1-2	TGCGCCAGCAGCTTGTCGCCAGCTTATGGCTACACCTTC	CASSLSPAYGYTF
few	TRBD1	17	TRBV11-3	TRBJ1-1	TGTGCCAGCAGCTCGGACAGGGGAGGCGTTTGGAGAACTGAAGCTTTCTTT	CASSSDRGGVWRTEAFF
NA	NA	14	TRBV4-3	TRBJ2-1	TGCGCCAGCAGCCATTCACCGGATTACAATGAGCAGTTCTTC	CASSHSPDYNEQFF
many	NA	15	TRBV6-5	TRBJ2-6	TGTGCCAGCAGTTACTCAGAGTCTGGGGCCAACGTCCTGACTTTC	CASSYSESGANVLTF
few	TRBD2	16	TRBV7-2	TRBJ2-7	TGTGCCAGCAGCTTTTCCACTCTAGCGGGATTGTACGAGCAGTACTTC	CASSFSTLAGLYEQYF
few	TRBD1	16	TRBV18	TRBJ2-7	TGTGCCAGCTCCCATCTAGGGACAGGGCCCTCCTACGAGCAGTACTTC	CASSHLGTGPSYEQYF
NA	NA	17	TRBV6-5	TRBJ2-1	TGTGCCAGCAGTTACTCGCCAATGAGGAAGGGATACCCTGCACAGTTCTTC	CASSYSPMRKGYPAQFF
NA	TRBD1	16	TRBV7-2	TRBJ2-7	TGTGCCAGCAGCTCACACTCCGGGACAGGCTCCTACGAGCAGTACTTC	CASSSHSGTGSYEQYF
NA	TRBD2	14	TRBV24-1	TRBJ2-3	TGTGCCACCTCTCGGGGGGGGGGCACAGATACGCAGTATTTT	CATSRGGGTDTQYF
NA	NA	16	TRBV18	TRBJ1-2	TGTGCCAGCTCACCACCGGGATCGGGGGGCCGATATGGCTACACCTTC	CASSPPGSGGRYGYTF
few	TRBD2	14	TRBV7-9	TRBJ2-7	TGTGCCAGCAGCTTGACTAGCCTAAACTACGAGCAGTACTTC	CASSLTSLNYEQYF
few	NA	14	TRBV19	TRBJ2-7	TGTGCCAGTAGTCGGGGACCGCTCTCCTACGAGCAGTACTTC	CASSRGPLSYEQYF
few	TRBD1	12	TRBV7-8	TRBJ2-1	TGTGCCAGCAGCCGCTCCCGGGACAGGCAGTTCTTC	CASSRSRDRQFF